The clone carrying this TCR beta chain was detected once. Its antigen is currently unknown. This record belongs to a study of CD8 T cells in ankylosing spondylitis. TCRdb ran MiXCR on the 5' RACE reads and lists one entry per CDR3 protein. In the table there are about 400,000 distinct CDR3 sequences, 20% to 25% of which are singletons. In germline, CDR1 is SGHTA, CDR2 FQGNSA. The V end was cut by 5 bases, the J end by 2 bases, with 9 bases between. There are 13 residues in the CDR3. General observations from the study: Seemingly distinctive of ankylosing spondylitis blood was a TCR beta motif formed by eight highly homologous variants.

This receptor was taken from a male donor with ankylosing spondylitis. The V call is TRBV7-2, the J call TRBJ2-5; no reliable D call. The sample was blood, either unsorted or a sorted T cell fraction (not recorded which). CDR3 amino acids: CASSRVRQETQYF. DNA for the CDR3: TGTGCCAGCAGCCGAGTCCGACAAGAGACCCAGTACTTC.